The sequence of this T cell receptor (beta chain) was determined in a study of blood T cell repertoires in COVID-19. In the study overall: Sites in the United States, Italy and Spain provided acute and convalescent COVID-19 samples. From T cells, B-cell-depleted T cells, or PBMCs came the material, which was cDNA or gDNA.

This CDR3 region has 14 residues. The germline gives CDR1 SGHVS, CDR2 FQNEAQ. V was pared by 6 bases and J by 0 bases, with 12 bases between. This clone was picked up a small number of times. Original data processing: Cell counts per sample came from amplifying reference gene primers. Assay used: immunoSEQ multiplex PCR; TCRdb lists only in-frame clones, some missing. V and J calls and clone size come straight from that table; D and trimming were deduced from the DNA. The sample lists some 290,000 clones, over 80% occurring once. The source is a man between 60 and 70 years old who had recovered from COVID-19. V is TRBV7-8 and J is TRBJ2-7; D possibly corresponds to TRBD1 (6 bases). Sequenced sample: peripheral blood. The CDR3 sequence: CASRTGTSSYEQYF. CDR3 bases: TGTGCCAGCAGAACCGGGACAAGCTCCTACGAGCAGTACTTC.